This T cell receptor beta chain stems from a study of blood T cell repertoires in COVID-19. Trimming pared 0 bases from V and 11 bases from J, leaving 19 bases between. The CDR3 covers 15 residues. Germline assignment: CDR1 SGHDN and CDR2 FVKESK. Here immunoSEQ multiplex PCR was the method, and the copy in TCRdb shows in-frame clones only, minus some. The sample has under 250,000 clones, nearly 90% seen once. The sequenced material came from peripheral blood. This TCR came from a man aged 18 to 29 with active or convalescent COVID-19. The chain links TRBV14 to TRBJ2-5, with D hard to call. The CDR3 sequence is CASSQDWFSAWFQYF. The CDR3 DNA sequence: TGTGCCAGCAGCCAAGATTGGTTTTCAGCGTGGTTTCAGTACTTC.